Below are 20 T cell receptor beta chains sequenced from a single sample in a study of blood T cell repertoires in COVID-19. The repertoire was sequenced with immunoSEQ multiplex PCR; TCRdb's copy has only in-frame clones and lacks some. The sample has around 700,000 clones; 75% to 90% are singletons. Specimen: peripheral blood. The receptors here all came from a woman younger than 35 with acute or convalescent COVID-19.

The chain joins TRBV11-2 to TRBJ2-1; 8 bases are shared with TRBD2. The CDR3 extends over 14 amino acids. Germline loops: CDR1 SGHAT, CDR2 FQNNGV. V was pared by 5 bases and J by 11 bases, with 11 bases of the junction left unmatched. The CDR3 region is CASSPRGGPYKQFF. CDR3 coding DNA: TGTGCCAGCAGCCCACGGGGGGGCCCCTACAAGCAGTTCTTC. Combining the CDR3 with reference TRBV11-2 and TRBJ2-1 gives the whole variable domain EAGVAQSPRYKIIEKRQSVAFWCNPISGHATLYWYQQILGQGPKLLIQFQNNGVVDDSQLPKDRFSAERLKGVDSTLKIQPAKLEDSAVYLCASSPRGGPYKQFFGPGTRLTVL.

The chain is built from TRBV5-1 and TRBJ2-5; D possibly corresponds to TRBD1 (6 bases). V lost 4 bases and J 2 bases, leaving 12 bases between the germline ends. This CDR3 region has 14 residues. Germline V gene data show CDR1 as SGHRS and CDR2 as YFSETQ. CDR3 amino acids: CASSPGAVQETQYF. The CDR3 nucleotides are TGCGCCAGCAGCCCAGGGGCAGTTCAAGAGACCCAGTACTTC.

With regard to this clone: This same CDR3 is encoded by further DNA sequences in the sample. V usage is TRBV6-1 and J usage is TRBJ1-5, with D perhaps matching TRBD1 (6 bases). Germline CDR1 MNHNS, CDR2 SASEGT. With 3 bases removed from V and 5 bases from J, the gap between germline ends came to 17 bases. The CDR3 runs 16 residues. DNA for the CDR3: TGTGCCAGCAGTGAGGGACACGGTCAGCCTTATCAGCCCCAGCATTTT. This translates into CASSEGHGQPYQPQHF.

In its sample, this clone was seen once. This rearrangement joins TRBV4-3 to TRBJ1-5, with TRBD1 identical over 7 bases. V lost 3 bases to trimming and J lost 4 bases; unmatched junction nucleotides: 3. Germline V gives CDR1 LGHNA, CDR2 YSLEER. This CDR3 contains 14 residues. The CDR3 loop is CASSHGQENQPQHF. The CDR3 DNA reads TGCGCCAGCAGCCACGGACAGGAGAATCAGCCCCAGCATTTT.

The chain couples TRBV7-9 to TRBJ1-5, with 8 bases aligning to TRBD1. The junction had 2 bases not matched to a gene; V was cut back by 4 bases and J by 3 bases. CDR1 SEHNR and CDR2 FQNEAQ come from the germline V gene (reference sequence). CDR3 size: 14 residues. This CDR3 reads CASSWGQVNQPQHF. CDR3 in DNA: TGTGCCAGCAGCTGGGGACAGGTCAATCAGCCCCAGCATTTT.

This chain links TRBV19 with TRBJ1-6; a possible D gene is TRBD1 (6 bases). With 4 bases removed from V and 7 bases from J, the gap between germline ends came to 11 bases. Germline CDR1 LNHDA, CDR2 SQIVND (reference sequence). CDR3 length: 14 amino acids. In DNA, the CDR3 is TGTGCCAGTAGTACCAGGACAGTAAATTCACCCCTCCACTTT. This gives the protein CASSTRTVNSPLHF. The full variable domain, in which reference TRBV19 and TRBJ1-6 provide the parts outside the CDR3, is DGGITQSPKYLFRKEGQNVTLSCEQNLNHDAMYWYRQDPGQGLRLIYYSQIVNDFQKGDIAEGYSVSREKKESFPLTVTSAQKNPTAFYLCASSTRTVNSPLHFGNGTRLTVT.

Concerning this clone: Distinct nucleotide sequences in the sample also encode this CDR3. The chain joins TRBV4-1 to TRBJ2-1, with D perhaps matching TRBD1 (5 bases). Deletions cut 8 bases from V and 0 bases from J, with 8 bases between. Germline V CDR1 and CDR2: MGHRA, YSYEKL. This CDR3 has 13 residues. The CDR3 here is CASGASSYNEQFF. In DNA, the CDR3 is TGCGCCAGCGGGGCGAGCTCCTACAATGAGCAGTTCTTC.

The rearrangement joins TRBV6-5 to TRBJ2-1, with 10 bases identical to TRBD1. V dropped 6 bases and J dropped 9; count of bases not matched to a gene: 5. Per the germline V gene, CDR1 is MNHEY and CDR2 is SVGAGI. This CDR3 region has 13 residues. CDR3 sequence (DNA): TGTGCCAGCAGCACCGACAGGGGGCTTGAGCAGTTCTTC. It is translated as CASSTDRGLEQFF.

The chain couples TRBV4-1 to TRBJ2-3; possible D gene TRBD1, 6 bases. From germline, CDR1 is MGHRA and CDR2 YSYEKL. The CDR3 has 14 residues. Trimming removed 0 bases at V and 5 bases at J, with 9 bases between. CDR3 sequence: CASSQEGRGDTQYF. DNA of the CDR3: TGCGCCAGCAGCCAAGAAGGCAGGGGAGATACGCAGTATTTT.

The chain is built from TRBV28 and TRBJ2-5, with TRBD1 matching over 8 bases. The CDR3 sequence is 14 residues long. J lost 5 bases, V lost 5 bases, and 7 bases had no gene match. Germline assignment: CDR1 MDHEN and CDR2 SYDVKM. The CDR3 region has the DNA TGTGCCAGCAGTCTCTCGGACAGGGAGGAGACCCAGTACTTC. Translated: CASSLSDREETQYF.

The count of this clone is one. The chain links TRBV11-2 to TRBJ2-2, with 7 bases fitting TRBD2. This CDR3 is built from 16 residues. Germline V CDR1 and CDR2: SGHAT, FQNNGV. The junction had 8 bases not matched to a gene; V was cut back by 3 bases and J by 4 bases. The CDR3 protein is CASSFSLAAITGELFF. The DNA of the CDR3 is TGTGCCAGCAGCTTCTCCCTAGCGGCGATCACCGGGGAGCTGTTTTTT.

CDR3 loop: CASSIDPRQGTMNTEAFF. For the CDR3, the DNA is TGTGCCAGTAGTATAGATCCCCGACAGGGTACTATGAACACTGAAGCTTTCTTT. The chain links TRBV19 to TRBJ1-1; TRBD1 matches 7 bases. Germline assignment: CDR1 LNHDA and CDR2 SQIVND (reference sequence). The CDR3 length is 18 residues. V lost 0 bases and J lost 0; bases outside the gene matches: 10.

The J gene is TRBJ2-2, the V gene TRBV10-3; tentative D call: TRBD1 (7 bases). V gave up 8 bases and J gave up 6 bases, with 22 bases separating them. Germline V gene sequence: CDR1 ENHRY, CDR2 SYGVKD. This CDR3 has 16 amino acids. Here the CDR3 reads CAILATLGGGPGELFF. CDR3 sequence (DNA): TGTGCCATCCTGGCTACTCTTGGAGGGGGCCCCGGGGAGCTGTTTTTT.

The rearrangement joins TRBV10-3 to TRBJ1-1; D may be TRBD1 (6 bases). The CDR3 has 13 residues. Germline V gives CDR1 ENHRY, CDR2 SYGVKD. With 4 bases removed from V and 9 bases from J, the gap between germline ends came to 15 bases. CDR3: CAISGQEPNQAFF. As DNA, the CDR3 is TGTGCCATCAGTGGACAGGAGCCGAATCAAGCTTTCTTT.

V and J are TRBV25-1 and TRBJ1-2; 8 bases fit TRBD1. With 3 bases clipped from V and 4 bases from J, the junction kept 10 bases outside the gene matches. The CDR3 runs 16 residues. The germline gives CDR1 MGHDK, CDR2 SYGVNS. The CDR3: CASSEPDRGGFYGYTF. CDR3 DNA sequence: TGTGCCAGCAGTGAGCCCGACAGGGGAGGGTTCTATGGCTACACCTTC.

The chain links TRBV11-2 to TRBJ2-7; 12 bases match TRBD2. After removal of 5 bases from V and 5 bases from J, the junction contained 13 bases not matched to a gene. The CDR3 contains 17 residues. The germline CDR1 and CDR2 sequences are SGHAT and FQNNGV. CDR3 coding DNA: TGTGCCAGCAGCCCGCGCCCGACTAGCGGGGGAGGGAACGAGCAGTACTTC. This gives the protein CASSPRPTSGGGNEQYF.

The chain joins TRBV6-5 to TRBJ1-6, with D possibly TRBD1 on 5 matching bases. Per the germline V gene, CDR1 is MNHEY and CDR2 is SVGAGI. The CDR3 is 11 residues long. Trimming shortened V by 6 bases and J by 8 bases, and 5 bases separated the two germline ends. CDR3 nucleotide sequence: TGTGCCAGCAGAGGGGATTCACCCCTCCACTTT. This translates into CASRGDSPLHF.

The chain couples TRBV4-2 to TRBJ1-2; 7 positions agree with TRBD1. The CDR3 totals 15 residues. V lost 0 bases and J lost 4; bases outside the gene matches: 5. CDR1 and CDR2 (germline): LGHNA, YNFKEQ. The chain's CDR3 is CASSQDWGQSYGYTF. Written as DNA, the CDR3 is TGTGCCAGCAGCCAAGATTGGGGACAGTCCTATGGCTACACCTTC.

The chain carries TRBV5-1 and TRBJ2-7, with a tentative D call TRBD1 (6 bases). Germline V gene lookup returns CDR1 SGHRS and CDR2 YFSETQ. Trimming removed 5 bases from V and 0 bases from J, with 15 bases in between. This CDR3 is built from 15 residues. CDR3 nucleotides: TGCGCCAGCAGTACGGACAGCCCGAGCTCCTACGAGCAGTACTTC. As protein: CASSTDSPSSYEQYF.

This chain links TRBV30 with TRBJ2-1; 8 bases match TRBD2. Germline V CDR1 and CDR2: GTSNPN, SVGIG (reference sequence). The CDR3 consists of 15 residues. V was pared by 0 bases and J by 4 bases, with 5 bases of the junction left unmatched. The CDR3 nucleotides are TGTGCCTGGAGTGTTCGGGGGGGGATTTACAATGAGCAGTTCTTC. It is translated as CAWSVRGGIYNEQFF.